A single sample is the source of the 28 T cell receptor beta chains below, sequenced in a study of T cell changes during pregnancy in multiple sclerosis. The table came from immunoSEQ multiplex PCR; TCRdb's copy has only in-frame clones and leaves some out. The sample comprises tens of thousands of clones, 90% of which are singletons, and about 0.58% rests with the top ten. The sample consisted of CD4+ T cells from peripheral blood mononuclear cells, taken in the third trimester of pregnancy. These TCRs come from a female donor in good health, enrolled as a control in a pregnancy study.

This rearrangement joins TRBV5-4 to TRBJ1-2; D remains unclear. This CDR3 is 14 amino acids long. Germline CDR1 and CDR2: SGHNT and YYREEE (reference sequence). Trimming took 0 bases from V and 0 from J, leaving 6 bases between them. For the CDR3, the DNA is TGTGCCAGCAGCTTGGGAGGTTCTAACTATGGCTACACCTTC. It codes for CASSLGGSNYGYTF. Based on the CDR3 plus reference TRBV5-4 and TRBJ1-2, the full variable domain is ETGVTQSPTHLIKTRGQQVTLRCSSQSGHNTVSWYQQALGQGPQFIFQYYREEENGRGNFPPRFSGLQFPNYSSELNVNALELDDSALYLCASSLGGSNYGYTFGSGTRLTVV.

This chain links TRBV6-5 with TRBJ2-1; 8 bases map to TRBD2. Germline V gives CDR1 MNHEY, CDR2 SVGAGI. Losses at the gene ends were 0 bases for V and 3 bases for J; bases not matched to a gene: 4. This CDR3 spans 16 amino acids. This chain's CDR3 is CASSYSVAGFYNEQFF. In nucleotides, the CDR3 is TGTGCCAGCAGTTACTCAGTAGCGGGGTTCTACAATGAGCAGTTCTTC.

The chain recombines TRBV5-1 with TRBJ1-2; no reliable D call. This CDR3 comprises 17 residues. Trimming pared 0 bases from V and 5 bases from J, leaving 20 bases between. Germline V gene sequence: CDR1 SGHRS, CDR2 YFSETQ. Here the CDR3 reads CASSLDGSSTRSYGYTF. CDR3 nucleotide sequence: TGCGCCAGCAGCTTGGACGGCAGCTCCACTAGGAGTTATGGCTACACCTTC.

This chain joins TRBV9 and TRBJ1-3, with D uncertain. The CDR3 has 16 residues. V dropped 0 bases and J dropped 0 bases, with 10 bases sitting between them. Germline CDR1 and CDR2: SGDLS and YYNGEE. DNA for the CDR3: TGTGCCAGCAGCGTAGCTATGAGGAGCTCTGGAAACACCATATATTTT. Amino acid sequence: CASSVAMRSSGNTIYF.

This chain uses TRBV5-1 with TRBJ2-5; 10 bases fit TRBD2. The V and J ends lost 4 bases and 4 bases, in that order; junction bases with no gene match: 13. Germline assignment: CDR1 SGHRS and CDR2 YFSETQ. This CDR3 is built from 17 residues. The CDR3 coding sequence is TGCGCCAGCAGCCCTAAAGCGGGAGGGCCCTCCGGAGAGACCCAGTACTTC. Translating it yields CASSPKAGGPSGETQYF. The whole variable domain, remainder taken from reference TRBV5-1 and TRBJ2-5, is KAGVTQTPRYLIKTRGQQVTLSCSPISGHRSVSWYQQTPGQGLQFLFEYFSETQRNKGNFPGRFSGRQFSNSRSEMNVSTLELGDSALYLCASSPKAGGPSGETQYFGPGTRLLVL.

The chain couples TRBV2 to TRBJ2-7, with 7 bases fitting TRBD2. CDR1 is SNHLY and CDR2 is FYNNEI in the germline V gene. V gave up 0 bases and J gave up 5 bases; unmatched junction bases: 4. The CDR3 covers 14 residues. CDR3 loop: CASSEAGGPNEQYF. In DNA form, the CDR3 reads TGTGCCAGCAGTGAAGCGGGAGGGCCAAACGAGCAGTACTTC.

In this sample, this clone turned up once. The chain joins TRBV7-9 to TRBJ2-5; D possibly corresponds to TRBD1 (6 bases). Trimming shortened V by 5 bases and J by 2 bases, and 15 bases separated the two germline ends. CDR1 is SEHNR, CDR2 FQNEAQ, per germline (reference sequence). The length of the CDR3 is 15 residues. The CDR3 protein is CASSPTQTGQETQYF. DNA for the CDR3: TGTGCCAGCAGCCCCACACAGACAGGACAAGAGACCCAGTACTTC.

The CDR3 DNA reads as TGTGCCAGCAGCCGAGATTGGAGTACCGGGGAGCTGTTTTTT. It codes for CASSRDWSTGELFF. This sequence joins TRBV6-1 and TRBJ2-2, with unresolved D. With 6 bases removed from V and 5 bases from J, the gap between germline ends came to 13 bases. There are 14 residues in the CDR3. Germline assignment: CDR1 MNHNS and CDR2 SASEGT.

The chain carries TRBV11-1 and TRBJ2-3; 8 nucleotides agree with TRBD2. J lost 6 bases, V lost 3 bases, and 8 bases had no gene match. The length of the CDR3 is 15 residues. Germline CDR1 is SGHAT and CDR2 is FQDESV (reference sequence). This CDR3 reads CASSFASGGGDTQYF. CDR3 DNA: TGTGCCAGCAGCTTCGCTAGCGGCGGGGGGGATACGCAGTATTTT. Combining the CDR3 with reference TRBV11-1 and TRBJ2-3 gives the whole variable domain EAEVAQSPRYKITEKSQAVAFWCDPISGHATLYWYRQILGQGPELLVQFQDESVVDDSQLPKDRFSAERLKGVDSTLKIQPAELGDSAMYLCASSFASGGGDTQYFGPGTRLTVL.

V gene TRBV5-1 combines with J gene TRBJ2-7; 12 bases agree with TRBD2. V lost 2 bases and J lost 7; bases outside the gene matches: 7. The CDR3 has 15 amino acids. The germline CDR1 and CDR2 sequences are SGHRS and YFSETQ. CDR3 amino acids: CASSFRGLAGWEQYF. CDR3 nucleotides: TGCGCCAGCAGCTTTCGAGGACTAGCGGGGTGGGAGCAGTACTTC.

This clone was seen only once. The gene calls are TRBV5-4 and TRBJ1-6; D gene ambiguous. This CDR3 is 13 amino acids long. CDR1 and CDR2 from the germline V gene are SGHNT and YYREEE (reference sequence). The ends were cut back, 1 base at V and 9 bases at J, with 8 bases in the middle. CDR3 in amino acids: CASSLSRVSPLHF. In nucleotides, the CDR3 is TGTGCCAGCAGCTTGTCGCGGGTTTCACCCCTCCACTTT.

The chain uses TRBV5-1 and TRBJ1-1; 7 bases are a match to TRBD1. Germline assignment: CDR1 SGHRS and CDR2 YFSETQ. The V segment lost 6 bases and the J segment 4 bases; nucleotides outside the gene matches: 12. The CDR3 runs to 15 residues. The CDR3 sequence is CASTPAQGGRTEAFF. The CDR3, as DNA: TGCGCCAGCACCCCCGCCCAGGGGGGTCGCACTGAAGCTTTCTTT.

The rearrangement uses TRBV5-4 and TRBJ2-5; a possible D gene is TRBD1 (6 bases). Germline V lookup: CDR1 SGHNT, CDR2 YYREEE (reference sequence). The CDR3 covers 17 residues. The V end lost 5 bases, the J end lost 1 base, and 21 bases lay between the germline ends. The CDR3, as DNA: TGTGCCAGCAGTTCAGGGGAAAGGGCTCTTTCCCAAGAGACCCAGTACTTC. It encodes CASSSGERALSQETQYF.

In this sample, this clone turned up once. The chain has TRBV5-5 and TRBJ2-4, with 7 nucleotides matching TRBD1. Trimming at V came to 0 bases and at J to 3 bases, leaving 9 bases not matched to a gene. CDR3 size: 17 residues. Per the germline V gene, CDR1 is SGHKS and CDR2 is YYEKEE (reference sequence). CDR3 region: CASSLEFRAGGKNIQYF. The CDR3 DNA follows: TGTGCCAGCAGCTTGGAATTTCGGGCAGGGGGCAAAAACATTCAGTACTTC.

This chain connects TRBV5-1 to TRBJ2-7; D is possibly TRBD1 (6 bases). Germline V CDR1 and CDR2: SGHRS, YFSETQ. CDR3 length: 20 residues. V lost 3 bases and J 1 base, leaving 29 bases between the germline ends. CDR3 loop: CASSSKLGSAGAQSSYEQYF. The CDR3 DNA follows: TGCGCCAGCAGCTCCAAATTGGGGTCCGCAGGGGCTCAGAGTTCCTACGAGCAGTACTTC. Complete variable domain (other parts from reference TRBV5-1 and TRBJ2-7): KAGVTQTPRYLIKTRGQQVTLSCSPISGHRSVSWYQQTPGQGLQFLFEYFSETQRNKGNFPGRFSGRQFSNSRSEMNVSTLELGDSALYLCASSSKLGSAGAQSSYEQYFGPGTRLTVT.

The rearrangement links TRBV6-6 to TRBJ1-1; no clear D gene. CDR3 size: 13 residues. Trimming pared 6 bases from V and 0 bases from J, leaving 8 bases between. Germline CDR1 is MNHNY and CDR2 is SVGAGI (reference sequence). This CDR3 reads CASRPVMNTEAFF. DNA of the CDR3: TGTGCCAGCAGGCCAGTCATGAACACTGAAGCTTTCTTT.

The chain combines TRBV7-2 with TRBJ2-5, with 14 nucleotides matching TRBD2. CDR3 length: 17 amino acids. Per germline, CDR1 SGHTA and CDR2 FQGNSA. J lost 5 bases, V lost 0 bases, and 5 bases had no gene match. This CDR3 is CASSLAEGLAGVETQYF. As DNA, the CDR3 is TGTGCCAGCAGCTTAGCCGAGGGACTAGCGGGGGTCGAGACCCAGTACTTC.

The rearrangement joins TRBV2 to TRBJ1-1; tentative D call: TRBD1 (5 bases). V was trimmed by 7 bases and J by 3 bases, leaving 12 bases between them. Germline CDR1 and CDR2: SNHLY and FYNNEI. This CDR3 contains 13 residues. Here the CDR3 reads CASTRDRDTEAFF. CDR3 nucleotide sequence: TGTGCCAGCACTCGAGACAGAGACACTGAAGCTTTCTTT. The variable domain in full, completed from reference TRBV2 and TRBJ1-1, reads EPEVTQTPSHQVTQMGQEVILRCVPISNHLYFYWYRQILGQKVEFLVSFYNNEISEKSEIFDDQFSVERPDGSNFTLKIRSTKLEDSAMYFCASTRDRDTEAFFGQGTRLTVV.

The V gene is TRBV5-1, the J gene TRBJ2-7; possibly TRBD1 for D (6 bases). The V gene's germline CDR1 is SGHRS and CDR2 YFSETQ. The CDR3 runs to 14 residues. V shed 4 bases and J shed 1 base, with 12 bases lying between them. The CDR3 sequence is CASSIPTGSYEQYF. For the CDR3, the DNA is TGCGCCAGCAGCATACCGACAGGATCCTACGAGCAGTACTTC.

The J gene is TRBJ1-2, the V gene TRBV30; D may be TRBD1 (5 bases). With 4 bases removed from V and 8 bases from J, the gap between germline ends came to 20 bases. Germline loops: CDR1 GTSNPN, CDR2 SVGIG (reference sequence). The CDR3 is 14 amino acids. The CDR3 protein is CAWNAGTSSGGYTF. The CDR3 DNA sequence: TGTGCCTGGAATGCCGGGACTTCCTCGGGGGGCTACACCTTC.

The chain is built from TRBV29-1 and TRBJ2-1, with 8 positions matching TRBD2. After removal of 7 bases from V and 0 bases from J, the junction contained 8 bases not matched to a gene. CDR1 is SQVTM and CDR2 is ANQGSEA in the germline V gene. The CDR3 extends over 15 amino acids. CDR3 amino acids: CSARGSGSSYNEQFF. The CDR3 DNA reads TGCAGCGCCCGGGGGAGCGGGAGCTCCTACAATGAGCAGTTCTTC.

The rearrangement joins TRBV18 to TRBJ2-1; 10 nucleotides line up with TRBD1. The CDR3 has 17 amino acids. Per the germline V gene, CDR1 is KGHSH and CDR2 is LQKENI. With V trimmed by 3 bases and J by 5 bases, 10 bases remained unmatched. In DNA, the CDR3 is TGTGCCAGCTCACCGTATGGACAGGGGGGGGCCAACAATGAGCAGTTCTTC. This translates into CASSPYGQGGANNEQFF.

The rearrangement uses TRBV9 and TRBJ2-3; weak D call: TRBD2 (6 bases). CDR1 is SGDLS, CDR2 YYNGEE, per germline. The V and J ends lost 3 bases and 4 bases respectively, with 9 bases between them. The CDR3 spans 13 residues. CDR3 amino acids: CASSEDYSDTQYF. In DNA, the CDR3 is TGTGCCAGCAGCGAGGACTACTCAGATACGCAGTATTTT.

V gene TRBV7-9 combines with J gene TRBJ2-1; possible D gene TRBD2, 6 bases. Germline lookup yields CDR1 SEHNR and CDR2 FQNEAQ (reference sequence). Between the trimmed V and J ends, which lost 5 bases and 7 bases, there was a span of 18 bases. The CDR3 consists of 15 residues. This chain's CDR3 is CASSVNFGTVNEQFF. The DNA of the CDR3 is TGTGCCAGCAGCGTAAACTTCGGGACTGTGAATGAGCAGTTCTTC. Variable domain in full (rest from reference TRBV7-9 and TRBJ2-1): DTGVSQNPRHKITKRGQNVTFRCDPISEHNRLYWYRQTLGQGPEFLTYFQNEAQLEKSRLLSDRFSAERPKGSFSTLEIQRTEQGDSAMYLCASSVNFGTVNEQFFGPGTRLTVL.

Comments on this clone: At one boundary the junction diverges from the germline segment, which might be a read error. Other DNA sequences of this sample code for an identical CDR3. The chain links TRBV28 to TRBJ2-7, with D possibly matching TRBD1 (5 bases). The V gene's germline CDR1 is MDHEN and CDR2 SYDVKM. The CDR3 totals 13 residues. CDR3 DNA sequence: TGTGCTAGCAGTATCGACAGTACCTACGAGCAGTACTTC. Protein sequence: CASSIDSTYEQYF.

This clone showed up just a few times. The chain combines TRBV7-2 with TRBJ1-1; a possible D gene is TRBD1 (6 bases). V lost 5 bases to trimming and J lost 6 bases, with 16 bases between them. This CDR3 has 14 amino acids. Germline CDR1 reads SGHTA; CDR2 reads FQGNSA. The CDR3 loop is CASSLTIRGPEAFF. The DNA of the CDR3 is TGTGCCAGCAGCCTAACCATCAGGGGCCCTGAAGCTTTCTTT.

The rearrangement links TRBV9 to TRBJ2-3; 11 bases map to TRBD2. Trimming cost V 3 bases and J 6 bases; bases outside gene matches: 3. The CDR3 totals 14 residues. CDR1 and CDR2 (germline): SGDLS, YYNGEE. The DNA of the CDR3 is TGTGCCAGCAGCGCGGGACTAGCGGAGGATACGCAGTATTTT. As protein: CASSAGLAEDTQYF.

The chain links TRBV5-1 to TRBJ2-3; TRBD2 aligns across 9 bases. Unmatched junction bases numbered 14, after V lost 2 bases and J lost 7 bases. Germline V lookup: CDR1 SGHRS, CDR2 YFSETQ. This CDR3 spans 17 amino acids. The DNA for the CDR3 is TGCGCCAGCAGCTTCCCGAGGGTAGCGGGAGATGTATATACGCAGTATTTT. Translated, it gives CASSFPRVAGDVYTQYF.